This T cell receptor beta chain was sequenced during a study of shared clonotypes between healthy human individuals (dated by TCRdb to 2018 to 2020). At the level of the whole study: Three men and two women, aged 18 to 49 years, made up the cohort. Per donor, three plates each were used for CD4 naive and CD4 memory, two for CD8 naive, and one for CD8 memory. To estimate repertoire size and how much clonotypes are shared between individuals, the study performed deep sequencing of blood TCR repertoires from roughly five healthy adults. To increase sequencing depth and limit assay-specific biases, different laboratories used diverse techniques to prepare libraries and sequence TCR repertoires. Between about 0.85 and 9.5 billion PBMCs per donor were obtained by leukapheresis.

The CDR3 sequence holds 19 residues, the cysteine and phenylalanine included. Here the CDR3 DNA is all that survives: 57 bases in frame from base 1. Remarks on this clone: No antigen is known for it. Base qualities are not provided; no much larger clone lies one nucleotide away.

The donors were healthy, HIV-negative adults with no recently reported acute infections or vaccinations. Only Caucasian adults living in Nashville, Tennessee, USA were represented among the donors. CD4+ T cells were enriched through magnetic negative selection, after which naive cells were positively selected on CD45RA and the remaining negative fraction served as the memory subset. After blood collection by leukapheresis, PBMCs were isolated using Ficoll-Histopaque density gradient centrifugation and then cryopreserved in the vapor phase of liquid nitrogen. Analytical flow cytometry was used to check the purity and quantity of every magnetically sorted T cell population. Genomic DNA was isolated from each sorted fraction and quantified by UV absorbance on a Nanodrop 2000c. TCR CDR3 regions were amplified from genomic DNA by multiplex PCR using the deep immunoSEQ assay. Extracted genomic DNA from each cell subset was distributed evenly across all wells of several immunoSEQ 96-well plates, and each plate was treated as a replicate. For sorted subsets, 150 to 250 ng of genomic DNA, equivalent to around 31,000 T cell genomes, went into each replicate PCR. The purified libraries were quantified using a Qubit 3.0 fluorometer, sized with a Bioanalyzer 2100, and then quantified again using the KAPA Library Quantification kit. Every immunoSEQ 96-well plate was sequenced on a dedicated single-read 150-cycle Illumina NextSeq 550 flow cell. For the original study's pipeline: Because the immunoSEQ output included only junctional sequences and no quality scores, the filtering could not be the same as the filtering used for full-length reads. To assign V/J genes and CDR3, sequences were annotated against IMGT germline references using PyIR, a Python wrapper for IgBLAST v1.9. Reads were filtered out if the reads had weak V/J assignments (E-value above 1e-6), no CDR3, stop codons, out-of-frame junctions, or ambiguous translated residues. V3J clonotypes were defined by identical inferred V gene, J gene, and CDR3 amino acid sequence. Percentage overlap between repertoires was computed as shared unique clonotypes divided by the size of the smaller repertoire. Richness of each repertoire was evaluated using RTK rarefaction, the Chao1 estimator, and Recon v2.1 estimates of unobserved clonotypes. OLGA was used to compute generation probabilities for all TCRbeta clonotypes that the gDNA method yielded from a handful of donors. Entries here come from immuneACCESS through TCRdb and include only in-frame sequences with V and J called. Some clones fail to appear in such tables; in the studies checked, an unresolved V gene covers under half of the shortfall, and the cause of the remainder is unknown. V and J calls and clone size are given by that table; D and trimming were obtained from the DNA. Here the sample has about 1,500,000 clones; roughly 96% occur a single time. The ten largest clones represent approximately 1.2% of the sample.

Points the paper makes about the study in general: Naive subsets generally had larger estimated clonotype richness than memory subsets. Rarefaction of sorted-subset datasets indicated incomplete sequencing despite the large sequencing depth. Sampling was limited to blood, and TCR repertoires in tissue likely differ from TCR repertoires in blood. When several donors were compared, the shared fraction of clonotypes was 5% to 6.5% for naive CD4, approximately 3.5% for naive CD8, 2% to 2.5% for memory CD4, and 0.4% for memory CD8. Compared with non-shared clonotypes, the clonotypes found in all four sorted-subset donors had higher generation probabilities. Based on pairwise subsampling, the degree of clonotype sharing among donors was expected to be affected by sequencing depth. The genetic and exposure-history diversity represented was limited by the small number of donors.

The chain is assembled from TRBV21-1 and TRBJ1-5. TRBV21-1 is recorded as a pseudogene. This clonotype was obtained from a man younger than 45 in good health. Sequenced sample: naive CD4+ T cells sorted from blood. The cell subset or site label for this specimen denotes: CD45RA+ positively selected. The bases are TGTGCCAGCAGCAAAGCGTTGGAAAAGAGTCTTGTTAGCAATCAGCCCCAGCATTTT. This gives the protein CASSKALEKSLVSNQPQHF.